Below are 31 T cell receptor beta chains sequenced from a single sample in a study of spatial heterogeneity in lung cancer. General observations from the study: Tumors with more nonsynonymous mutations had more expanded intratumoral alpha and beta TCRs.

Documented time point: sample taken at primary tumor resection. Their antigens remain unidentified. TCRdb called the 5' RACE reads again in MiXCR, with one record for every CDR3 protein. The sample holds 12,000 to 15,000 distinct CDR3 sequences, over 3.5% seen once. The specimen was lung tumor tissue, collected at surgery. The receptors here all came from a female donor with early-stage non-small cell lung cancer.

There are many counts of this clonotype. This beta chain is an unintended read in a library built for alpha chains; its size means little. This chain joins TRBV10-2 and TRBJ1-1; D is unresolved. V gave up 2 bases and J gave up 11 bases, with 15 bases separating them. Germline CDR1 WSHSY, CDR2 SAAADI. This CDR3 comprises 13 residues. CDR3 region: CASSEDNSSGAFF. Written as DNA, the CDR3 is TGCGCCAGCAGTGAGGATAACTCCTCGGGCGCTTTCTTT.

By share, this clonotype counts as medium-sized (0.01 to 0.1%). Because this beta chain is a stray read in a library intended to capture alpha chains, its abundance should not be given much weight. DNA for the CDR3: TGTGCCAGCAGCTTAATAGATCTAAGCCCCTACGAGCAGTACTTC. It encodes CASSLIDLSPYEQYF. The V gene is TRBV7-9, the J gene TRBJ2-7; D not resolved. This CDR3 spans 15 amino acids. CDR1 SEHNR and CDR2 FQNEAQ come from the germline V gene (reference sequence). V gave up 2 bases and J gave up 2 bases, with 13 bases separating them.

This clonotype qualifies as medium-sized (0.01 to 0.1%). A library made for alpha chains picked up this beta chain off target, so its size means little. V is TRBV7-2 and J is TRBJ1-5; D is unresolved. Trimming stripped 0 bases from V and 5 bases from J, with 14 bases between. CDR1 is SGHTA and CDR2 is FQGNSA in the germline V gene. This CDR3 spans 16 amino acids. The CDR3 protein is CASSLASSPNDQPQHF. The CDR3 bases are TGTGCCAGCAGCTTAGCCAGTTCTCCGAATGATCAGCCCCAGCATTTT.

By share of the sample, this clonotype is medium-sized. The size of this beta chain means little, since it is a stray read in a library made for alpha chains. The J gene is TRBJ2-7, the V gene TRBV7-2; 7 bases align to TRBD2. V shed 5 bases, J shed 5 bases, and the junction held 12 bases outside the gene matches. This CDR3 is built from 15 residues. Germline CDR1 is SGHTA and CDR2 is FQGNSA. CDR3 amino acids: CASSRQYGEGNEQYF. In DNA form, the CDR3 reads TGTGCCAGCAGCAGACAGTATGGGGAGGGTAACGAGCAGTACTTC.

Ten or more counts support this clonotype. A library prepared for alpha chains yielded this beta chain as an off-target read; its size is of little meaning. The chain joins TRBV7-2 to TRBJ1-1, with TRBD1 as a possible D gene (5 bases). Germline V lookup: CDR1 SGHTA, CDR2 FQGNSA. V shed 2 bases and J shed 5 bases, with 12 bases lying between them. This CDR3 is 14 amino acids long. The CDR3 spells CASSLPQGRTEAFF. In DNA, the CDR3 is TGTGCCAGCAGCTTACCCCAGGGAAGGACTGAAGCTTTCTTT.

This clonotype was observed at least ten times. A library prepared for alpha chains yielded this beta chain as an off-target read; its size is of little meaning. V gene TRBV24-1 combines with J gene TRBJ2-5; D remains ambiguous. This CDR3 is built from 14 residues. Germline loops: CDR1 KGHDR, CDR2 SFDVKD. CDR3 nucleotide sequence: TGTGCTACCTCTCCCACCTCTGTCCAAGAGACCCAGTACTTC. It codes for CATSPTSVQETQYF.

This clonotype has ten or more counts. Found in a library prepared for alpha chains, this beta chain is an off-target read, and its abundance has little meaning. This rearrangement joins TRBV6-5 to TRBJ1-6; weak D call: TRBD1 (5 bases). The CDR3 has 18 amino acids. Trimming stripped 4 bases from V and 4 bases from J, with 20 bases between. The V gene's germline CDR1 is MNHEY and CDR2 SVGAGI. The CDR3 DNA follows: TGTGCCAGCAGTTTCACCCTCCCTGGGGCCTATTATAATTCACCCCTCCACTTT. Encoded protein: CASSFTLPGAYYNSPLHF.

This clonotype occurred many times. This beta chain was picked up by a library intended for alpha chains and is off target, so its count carries little meaning. The CDR3, as DNA: TGTGCCAGCTGGAGTAACAGGGAGGGGACGCAGTATTTT. Translating it yields CASWSNREGTQYF. The V gene is TRBV6-5, the J gene TRBJ2-3, with TRBD2 as a possible D gene (7 bases). The CDR3 has 13 residues. Deletions cut 8 bases from V and 9 bases from J, with 18 bases between. Germline CDR1 and CDR2: MNHEY and SVGAGI.

This clonotype was counted at least ten times. With the library built for alpha chains, this beta chain is off target and its frequency is not meaningful. The gene calls are TRBV5-1 and TRBJ2-5; 8 nucleotides line up with TRBD2. CDR3 length: 16 residues. The V gene's germline CDR1 is SGHRS and CDR2 YFSETQ. J lost 5 bases, V lost 1 base, and 10 bases had no gene match. For the CDR3, the DNA is TGCGCCAGCAGCTTGCGTCCGCCGGGACTAGGGGAGACCCAGTACTTC. Its protein product is CASSLRPPGLGETQYF.

This clonotype was detected only a few times. As an off-target read in a library built for alpha chains, this beta chain has a frequency of little significance. CDR3 residues: CASSAGPGEKLFF. The CDR3 DNA reads TGTGCCAGCAGCGCGGGACCTGGAGAAAAACTGTTTTTT. This chain joins TRBV5-5 and TRBJ1-4; weak D call: TRBD1 (5 bases). The CDR3 extends over 13 amino acids. The germline V gene has CDR1 SGHKS and CDR2 YYEKEE (reference sequence). V was cut by 4 bases and J by 8 bases, with 12 bases left in between.

This clonotype came up many times. A library made for alpha chains picked up this beta chain off target, so its size means little. The chain is built from TRBV20-1 and TRBJ2-3; 14 bases fit TRBD2. Per germline, CDR1 DFQATT and CDR2 SNEGSKA (reference sequence). With V trimmed by 3 bases and J by 2 bases, 7 bases remained unmatched. This CDR3 is built from 17 residues. CDR3 region: CSARAGLAGDDTDTQYF. The CDR3 bases are TGCAGTGCTAGGGCGGGACTAGCGGGGGATGACACAGATACGCAGTATTTT.

This clonotype was seen a few times. A library made for alpha chains picked up this beta chain off target, so its size means little. The chain is built from TRBV10-1 and TRBJ2-3; weak D call: TRBD2 (6 bases). The CDR3 is made up of 15 amino acids. V gave up 4 bases and J gave up 0 bases, with 11 bases separating them. Germline V gene data show CDR1 as WNHNN and CDR2 as SYGVQD (reference sequence). The chain's CDR3 is CASSVGRGSTDTQYF. The CDR3, as DNA: TGCGCCAGCAGTGTGGGGCGGGGAAGCACAGATACGCAGTATTTT.

Of note for this clonotype: A library prepared for alpha chains yielded this beta chain as an off-target read; its size is of little meaning. The chain combines TRBV7-2 with TRBJ1-6; tentatively, D is TRBD1 (5 bases). The CDR3 consists of 16 residues. V lost 5 bases to trimming and J lost 6 bases, with 17 bases between them. Germline loops: CDR1 SGHTA, CDR2 FQGNSA. In DNA, the CDR3 is TGTGCCAGCAGCCCTATGGCCCAGGGCGCTAATTCACCCCTCCACTTT. It codes for CASSPMAQGANSPLHF.

This clonotype was counted many times. A library prepared for alpha chains yielded this beta chain as an off-target read; its size is of little meaning. J is TRBJ1-2 and V is TRBV7-2, with D maybe TRBD1 (5 bases). The CDR3 is made up of 14 amino acids. V was shortened by 2 bases and J by 8 bases, with 15 bases between the two germline ends. Per germline, CDR1 SGHTA and CDR2 FQGNSA. CDR3 in DNA: TGTGCCAGCAGCTTACCCGACAGCTGGAGAGGCTACACCTTC. Its protein product is CASSLPDSWRGYTF.

This clonotype was recorded many times. Because this beta chain is a stray read in a library intended to capture alpha chains, its abundance should not be given much weight. This sequence joins TRBV6-5 and TRBJ2-7, with D perhaps given as TRBD1 or TRBD2 (5 bases each). The V end was cut by 0 bases, the J end by 2 bases, with 11 bases between. Looked up from germline, CDR1 is MNHEY and CDR2 is SVGAGI. This CDR3 is built from 15 residues. CDR3 in amino acids: CASSYSPGPPYEQYF. In DNA form, the CDR3 reads TGTGCCAGCAGTTACTCACCGGGACCCCCCTACGAGCAGTACTTC.

This clonotype was found many times. A library prepared for alpha chains yielded this beta chain as an off-target read; its size is of little meaning. The V and J genes are TRBV29-1 and TRBJ2-7; 7 positions match TRBD1. The germline gives CDR1 SQVTM, CDR2 ANQGSEA. The V segment lost 4 bases and the J segment 0 bases; nucleotides outside the gene matches: 9. CDR3 size: 15 residues. The CDR3 spells CSVVTATGPSYEQYF. The CDR3 DNA is TGCAGCGTTGTAACCGCGACAGGGCCCTCCTACGAGCAGTACTTC.

This clonotype came up many times. Found in a library prepared for alpha chains, this beta chain is an off-target read, and its abundance has little meaning. The rearrangement uses TRBV4-1 and TRBJ2-7; 7 positions match TRBD1. V was clipped by 4 bases and J by 7 bases; unmatched bases: 13. CDR3 size: 15 residues. Germline V gene data show CDR1 as MGHRA and CDR2 as YSYEKL. The CDR3 DNA is TGCGCCAGCAGCCCTACTCCACAGGGGCCTGGGGAGCAGTACTTC. Its translation is CASSPTPQGPGEQYF.

This clonotype has ten or more counts. The size of this beta chain means little, since it is a stray read in a library made for alpha chains. The V and J genes are TRBV3-1 and TRBJ2-3; possibly TRBD2 for D (6 bases). The CDR3 spans 15 residues. Looked up from germline, CDR1 is LGHDT and CDR2 is YNNKEL (reference sequence). V was pared by 11 bases and J by 0 bases, with 18 bases between. The CDR3 loop reads CAARDSLFSTDTQYF. CDR3 nucleotides: TGTGCCGCGCGGGACTCCCTGTTTAGCACAGATACGCAGTATTTT.

This clonotype occurred many times. This beta chain slipped into a library made for alpha chains as a stray read, so its size is not meaningful. V usage is TRBV6-5 and J usage is TRBJ1-3; no definite D call. The germline V gene has CDR1 MNHEY and CDR2 SVGAGI. V was pared by 1 base and J by 3 bases, with 4 bases between. The CDR3 consists of 13 residues. The CDR3 sequence is CASSYFGGNTIYF. For the CDR3, the DNA is TGTGCCAGCAGTTACTTCGGTGGAAACACCATATATTTT.

This clonotype is deemed medium-sized (0.01 to 0.1%). This beta chain is a stray sequence in a library constructed for alpha chains; its clone size is not meaningful. V and J are TRBV10-3 and TRBJ2-5, with D possibly being TRBD2 (5 bases). Per germline, CDR1 ENHRY and CDR2 SYGVKD. CDR3 length: 13 residues. Trimming shortened V by 6 bases and J by 5 bases, and 13 bases separated the two germline ends. The CDR3 DNA sequence: TGTGCCATCAGGACCCCATGGGAGGAGACCCAGTACTTC. Amino acid sequence: CAIRTPWEETQYF.

This clonotype was seen ten or more times. This beta chain is a stray read from a library made for alpha chains; its abundance is not meaningful. The CDR3 DNA reads as TGTGCCAGCAGTCGATCCGGGACGGACTCCTACGAGCAGTACTTC. This sequence encodes CASSRSGTDSYEQYF. The chain recombines TRBV6-6 with TRBJ2-7, with D possibly called TRBD1 or TRBD2 (5 bases each). The CDR3 has 15 amino acids. CDR1 is MNHNY, CDR2 SVGAGI, per germline (reference sequence). Between the trimmed V and J ends, which lost 5 bases and 0 bases, there was a span of 14 bases.

By its share, this clonotype is medium-sized. This beta chain came through as a stray read in a library set up for alpha chains, and its size says little. The chain joins TRBV7-6 to TRBJ1-6; 7 bases are shared with TRBD1. After removal of 1 base from V and 8 bases from J, the junction contained 8 bases not matched to a gene. Germline CDR1 and CDR2: SGHVS and FNYEAQ. The CDR3 spans 16 residues. CDR3 protein: CASSLEGRGSHSPLHF. For the CDR3, the DNA is TGTGCCAGCAGCTTAGAAGGCAGGGGGTCTCATTCACCCCTCCACTTT.

This clonotype came up many times. This beta chain is a stray read from a library made for alpha chains; its abundance is not meaningful. The chain combines TRBV19 with TRBJ2-7; 7 bases line up with TRBD1. The CDR3 is 15 amino acids. The V and J ends lost 1 base and 2 bases, in that order; junction bases with no gene match: 5. Germline assignment: CDR1 LNHDA and CDR2 SQIVND (reference sequence). CDR3 protein: CASSIGGGATYEQYF. The CDR3 DNA follows: TGTGCCAGTAGTATAGGAGGGGGCGCGACCTACGAGCAGTACTTC.

The sample holds many counts of this clonotype. Found in a library prepared for alpha chains, this beta chain is an off-target read, and its abundance has little meaning. This chain joins TRBV12-3 or TRBV12-4 and TRBJ2-1, with 8 nucleotides matching TRBD1. After removal of 4 bases from V and 1 base from J, the junction contained 3 bases not matched to a gene. The CDR3 extends over 15 amino acids. DNA of the CDR3: TGTGCCAGCAGTTCGGGACAGGCTTCCTACAATGAGCAGTTCTTC. It codes for CASSSGQASYNEQFF.

This clonotype was counted many times. In a library made to pick up alpha chains, this beta chain is a stray read with a size that means little. This sequence joins TRBV7-6 and TRBJ1-5, with D possibly being TRBD1 (5 bases). The CDR3 has 15 amino acids. V gave up 5 bases and J gave up 7 bases, with 18 bases separating them. Germline V CDR1 and CDR2: SGHVS, FNYEAQ. Here the CDR3 reads CASSLEGVRGQPQHF. CDR3 DNA sequence: TGTGCCAGCAGCCTGGAAGGGGTGCGGGGACAGCCCCAGCATTTT.

The sample holds many counts of this clonotype. This beta chain was picked up by a library intended for alpha chains and is off target, so its count carries little meaning. The chain couples TRBV10-1 to TRBJ2-3; D is uncertain. Between the trimmed V and J ends, which lost 4 bases and 3 bases, there was a span of 5 bases. CDR3 length: 12 residues. CDR1 and CDR2 from the germline V gene are WNHNN and SYGVQD (reference sequence). CDR3 amino acids: CASSGDTDTQYF. CDR3 in DNA: TGCGCCAGCAGTGGGGATACAGATACGCAGTATTTT.

This clonotype is classed as medium-sized. Within a library made for alpha chains, this beta chain is off target, and its count is uninformative. The chain is built from TRBV18 and TRBJ2-2, with D unclear. Per the germline V gene, CDR1 is KGHSH and CDR2 is LQKENI. V was shortened by 2 bases and J by 5 bases, with 6 bases between the two germline ends. The CDR3 spans 13 residues. CDR3 nucleotides: TGTGCCAGCTCACCAGGTCCGACCGGGGAGCTGTTTTTT. This codes for CASSPGPTGELFF.

This clonotype was seen repeatedly, ten times or more. This beta chain is an off-target read within a library intended for alpha chains, so its frequency means little. V usage is TRBV2 and J usage is TRBJ1-4; 10 positions agree with TRBD1. J was trimmed by 0 bases and V by 1 base; bases with no gene match: 5. This CDR3 comprises 18 residues. Germline lookup yields CDR1 SNHLY and CDR2 FYNNEI. The CDR3 DNA reads as TGTGCCAGCAGTGAAGGACAGGGGGCTGGTGCAACTAATGAAAAACTGTTTTTT. Encoded protein: CASSEGQGAGATNEKLFF.

With regard to this clonotype: A library made for alpha chains picked up this beta chain off target, so its size means little. This rearrangement joins TRBV4-1 to TRBJ2-1; TRBD2 agrees at 7 bases. V lost 1 base, J lost 7 bases, and 13 bases stayed unmatched. This CDR3 contains 17 residues. Germline CDR1 and CDR2: MGHRA and YSYEKL. DNA for the CDR3: TGCGCCAGCAGCCAAGCCATGAGAAGTAGCGGGCAGAATGAGCAGTTCTTC. Translated: CASSQAMRSSGQNEQFF.

This clonotype was picked up many times. This beta chain came through as a stray read in a library set up for alpha chains, and its size says little. The gene calls are TRBV6-5 and TRBJ1-3; no clear D. The germline V and J ends were trimmed by 6 bases and 4 bases, with 10 bases remaining between them. This CDR3 region has 13 residues. Germline V CDR1 and CDR2: MNHEY, SVGAGI. The DNA of the CDR3 is TGTGCCAGCAGGGAAGCGGGCGGAAACACCATATATTTT. It yields the protein CASREAGGNTIYF.

There are a few counts of this clonotype. Since it is a stray read in a library aimed at alpha chains, this beta chain has a size that is not meaningful. The gene calls are TRBV10-3 and TRBJ2-5; D is uncertain. Germline CDR1 and CDR2: ENHRY and SYGVKD. The CDR3 is 11 residues long. Trimming shortened V by 5 bases and J by 7 bases, and 8 bases separated the two germline ends. The CDR3 region has the DNA TGTGCCATCAGTACCAGCGTGACCCAGTACTTC. The encoded protein is CAISTSVTQYF.